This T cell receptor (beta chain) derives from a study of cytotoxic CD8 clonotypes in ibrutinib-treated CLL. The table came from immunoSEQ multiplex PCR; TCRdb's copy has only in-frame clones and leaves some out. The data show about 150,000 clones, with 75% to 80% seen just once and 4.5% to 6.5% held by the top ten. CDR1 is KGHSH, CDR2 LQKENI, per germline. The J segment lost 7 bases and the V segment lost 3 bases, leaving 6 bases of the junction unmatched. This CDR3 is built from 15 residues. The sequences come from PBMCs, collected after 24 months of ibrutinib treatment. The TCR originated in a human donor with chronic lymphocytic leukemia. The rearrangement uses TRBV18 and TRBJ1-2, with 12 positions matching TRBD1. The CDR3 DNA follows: TGTGCCAGCTCACCCGGGACAGGGGGCGATGGTGGCTACACCTTC. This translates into CASSPGTGGDGGYTF.